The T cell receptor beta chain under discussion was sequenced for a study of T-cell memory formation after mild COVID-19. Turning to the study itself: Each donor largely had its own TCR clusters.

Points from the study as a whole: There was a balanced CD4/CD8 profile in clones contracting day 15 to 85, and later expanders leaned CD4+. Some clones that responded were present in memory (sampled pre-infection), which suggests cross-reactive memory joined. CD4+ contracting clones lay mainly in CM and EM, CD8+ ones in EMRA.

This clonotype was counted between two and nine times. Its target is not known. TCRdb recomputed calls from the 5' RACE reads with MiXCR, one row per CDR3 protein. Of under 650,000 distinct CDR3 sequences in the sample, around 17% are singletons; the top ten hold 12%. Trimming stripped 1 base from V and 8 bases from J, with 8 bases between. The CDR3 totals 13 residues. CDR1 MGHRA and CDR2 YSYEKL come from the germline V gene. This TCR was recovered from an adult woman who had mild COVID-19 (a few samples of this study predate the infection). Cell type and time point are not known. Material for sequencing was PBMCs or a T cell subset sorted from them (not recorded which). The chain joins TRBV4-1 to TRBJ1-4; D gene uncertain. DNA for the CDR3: TGCGCCAGCAGCCAAGGTCTGAAGGAAAAACTGTTTTTT. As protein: CASSQGLKEKLFF.